A single sample gave rise to the 2 T cell receptor beta chains below, sequenced in a study of low-dose radiotherapy and immunotherapy resistance in tumors. As for time point: before trial treatment. First-strand cDNA relied on TRAV- and TRBV-specific primers spanning alpha and beta chains. Amplification of TCRs used a constant-region primer and V-primer adapter for roughly 21 PCR cycles. Using its own MiXCR run on the reads, TCRdb lists one record per CDR3 protein. Among some 60,000 distinct CDR3 sequences, roughly 29% were seen once, and the ten largest hold 6% to 7%. The sample consisted of PBMCs, taken before treatment. These receptors were obtained from a male donor with rectosigmoid adenocarcinoma.

The chain has TRBV4-2 and TRBJ2-7; 10 bases are a match to TRBD2. The V segment lost 0 bases and the J segment 4 bases; nucleotides outside the gene matches: 3. Germline V CDR1 and CDR2: LGHNA, YNFKEQ. This CDR3 comprises 15 residues. CDR3 DNA sequence: TGTGCCAGCAGCCAAGAAGCTAGCGGGAGTTACGAGCAGTACTTC. Residues: CASSQEASGSYEQYF.

This clonotype was detected ten times or more. The chain has TRBV27 and TRBJ2-1; D gene ambiguous. CDR1 and CDR2 from the germline V gene are MNHEY and SMNVEV (reference sequence). The CDR3 length is 14 residues. Trimming took 1 base from V and 9 from J, leaving 13 bases between them. CDR3 nucleotides: TGTGCCAGCAGTTTATGGGCCAAGGATGGTGAGCAGTTCTTC. Translation: CASSLWAKDGEQFF.